The 11 T cell receptor beta chains given below trace back to one sample, sequenced in a study of OX40 agonist ivuxolimab in advanced cancers. The protocol was immunoSEQ multiplex PCR, while the TCRdb copy is restricted to in-frame clones and leaves out a portion. The table shows some 100,000 clones, with around four fifths occurring only once. The source material was CD4+ or CD8+ T cells sorted from blood, sampled in a trial of the OX40 agonist ivuxolimab. The receptors derive from an adult with an advanced solid tumor such as melanoma, head and neck, liver or kidney cancer.

V and J are TRBV9 and TRBJ2-3; the D is unclear. CDR3 length: 14 residues. Germline V gene lookup returns CDR1 SGDLS and CDR2 YYNGEE. Trimming cost V 1 base and J 0 bases, with 6 bases left between them. The CDR3 sequence: CASSVISSTDTQYF. The CDR3 DNA sequence: TGTGCCAGCAGCGTAATTTCTAGCACAGATACGCAGTATTTT.

This clone appeared a single time. V is TRBV7-2 and J is TRBJ2-7; no firm D call. Germline V gene sequence: CDR1 SGHTA, CDR2 FQGNSA. V lost 1 base to trimming and J lost 0 bases, with 13 bases between them. The CDR3 sequence is 16 residues long. Written as DNA, the CDR3 is TGTGCCAGCAGCTTAGATCCAGTCTCAGCCTCCTACGAGCAGTACTTC. This translates into CASSLDPVSASYEQYF.

The chain uses TRBV10-1 and TRBJ1-5; no clear D gene. V lost 2 bases and J lost 5, with 7 bases in between. CDR3 size: 13 residues. Germline CDR1 reads WNHNN; CDR2 reads SYGVQD (reference sequence). DNA of the CDR3: TGCGCCAGCAGTGAGCAGCGGGATCAGCCCCAGCATTTT. Residues: CASSEQRDQPQHF.

The chain carries TRBV5-1 and TRBJ2-7, with no clear D. V gave up 4 bases and J gave up 6 bases, with 20 bases separating them. CDR1 is SGHRS, CDR2 YFSETQ, per germline. This CDR3 is 15 amino acids long. The chain's CDR3 is CASSPPNQAVGEQYF. The CDR3, as DNA: TGCGCCAGCAGCCCCCCCAATCAGGCGGTGGGCGAGCAGTACTTC. Drawing the rest from reference TRBV5-1 and TRBJ2-7, the complete variable domain is KAGVTQTPRYLIKTRGQQVTLSCSPISGHRSVSWYQQTPGQGLQFLFEYFSETQRNKGNFPGRFSGRQFSNSRSEMNVSTLELGDSALYLCASSPPNQAVGEQYFGPGTRLTVT.

This chain links TRBV2 with TRBJ2-7; unclear D gene. Germline values: CDR1 SNHLY, CDR2 FYNNEI. This CDR3 region has 13 residues. Trimming stripped 7 bases from V and 2 bases from J, with 12 bases between. Here the CDR3 reads CASTQTQTYEQYF. The DNA for the CDR3 is TGTGCCAGCACCCAGACACAAACCTACGAGCAGTACTTC.

The rearrangement joins TRBV19 to TRBJ1-5; TRBD1 might be the D (6 bases). Germline CDR1 is LNHDA and CDR2 is SQIVND (reference sequence). V gave up 5 bases and J gave up 6 bases, with 17 bases separating them. The CDR3 covers 15 residues. The CDR3 sequence is CASSWGAEKSQPQHF. For the CDR3, the DNA is TGTGCCAGTAGTTGGGGGGCGGAGAAAAGTCAGCCCCAGCATTTT.

This chain joins TRBV7-9 and TRBJ1-1; D is unclear. The CDR3 has 11 residues. Per the germline V gene, CDR1 is SEHNR and CDR2 is FQNEAQ (reference sequence). V was cut by 1 base and J by 6 bases, with 3 bases left in between. The CDR3 nucleotides read TGTGCCAGCAGCTTAGAAGCTGAAGCTTTCTTT. It yields the protein CASSLEAEAFF.

This clone was picked up a small number of times. This chain links TRBV7-9 with TRBJ2-7; TRBD1 is a possible D gene (5 bases). V lost 5 bases and J 0 bases, leaving 11 bases between the germline ends. The CDR3 extends over 14 amino acids. The germline V gene encodes CDR1 SEHNR and CDR2 FQNEAQ (reference sequence). CDR3 sequence (DNA): TGTGCCAGCAGCCCTTTGGGGCTCTCCTACGAGCAGTACTTC. Translation gives CASSPLGLSYEQYF.

The chain has TRBV19 and TRBJ1-6; D is unclear. Between the trimmed V and J ends, which lost 4 bases and 3 bases, there was a span of 7 bases. Germline assignment: CDR1 LNHDA and CDR2 SQIVND (reference sequence). The length of the CDR3 is 14 residues. The CDR3 is CASSTRDYNSPLHF. CDR3 bases: TGTGCCAGTAGTACGCGGGACTATAATTCACCCCTCCACTTT.

The J gene is TRBJ1-4, the V gene TRBV18; D is undetermined. Germline V gene lookup returns CDR1 KGHSH and CDR2 LQKENI. This CDR3 region has 14 residues. Trimming left V 0 bases short and J 2 bases short, with 4 bases between. This chain's CDR3 is CASSPPSTNEKLFF. CDR3 sequence (DNA): TGTGCCAGCTCACCACCGAGTACTAATGAAAAACTGTTTTTT.

This chain uses TRBV10-1 with TRBJ2-1; 8 bases agree with TRBD2. The trim removed 0 bases at V and 5 bases at J, leaving 3 bases unmatched. Looked up from germline, CDR1 is WNHNN and CDR2 is SYGVQD (reference sequence). The CDR3 extends over 15 amino acids. The CDR3 sequence: CASSESSGGHNEQFF. The CDR3 nucleotides are TGCGCCAGCAGTGAGTCAAGCGGGGGTCACAATGAGCAGTTCTTC.